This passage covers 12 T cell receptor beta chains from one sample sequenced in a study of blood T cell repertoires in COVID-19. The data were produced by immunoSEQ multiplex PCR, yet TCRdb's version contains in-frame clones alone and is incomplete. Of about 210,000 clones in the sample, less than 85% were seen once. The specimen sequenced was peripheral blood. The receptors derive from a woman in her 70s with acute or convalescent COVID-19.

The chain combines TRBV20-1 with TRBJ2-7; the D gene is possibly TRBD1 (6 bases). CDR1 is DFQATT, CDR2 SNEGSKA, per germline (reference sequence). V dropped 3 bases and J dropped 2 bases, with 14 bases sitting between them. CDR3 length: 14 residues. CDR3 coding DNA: TGCAGTGCTAGTGGGGGCAGGGTACCCTACGAGCAGTACTTC. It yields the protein CSASGGRVPYEQYF.

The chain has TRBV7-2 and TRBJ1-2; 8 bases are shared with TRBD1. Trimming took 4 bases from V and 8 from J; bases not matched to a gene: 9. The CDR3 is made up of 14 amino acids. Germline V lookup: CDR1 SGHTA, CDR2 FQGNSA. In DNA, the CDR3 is TGTGCCAGCAGCTCCTTACAGGGGGTAGGAGGCTACACCTTC. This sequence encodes CASSSLQGVGGYTF.

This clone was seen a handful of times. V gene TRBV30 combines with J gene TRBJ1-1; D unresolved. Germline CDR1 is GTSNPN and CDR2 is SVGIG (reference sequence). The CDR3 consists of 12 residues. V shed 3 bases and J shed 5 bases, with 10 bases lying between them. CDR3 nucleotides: TGTGCCTGGAGGTTAGGGAGGACTGAAGCTTTCTTT. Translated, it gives CAWRLGRTEAFF.

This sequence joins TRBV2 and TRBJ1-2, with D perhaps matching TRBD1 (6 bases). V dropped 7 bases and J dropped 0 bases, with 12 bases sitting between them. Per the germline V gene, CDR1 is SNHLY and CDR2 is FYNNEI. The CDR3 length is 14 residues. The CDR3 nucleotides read TGTGCCAGCACCCCGGACAGTACTAACTATGGCTACACCTTC. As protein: CASTPDSTNYGYTF. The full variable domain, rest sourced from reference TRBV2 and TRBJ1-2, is EPEVTQTPSHQVTQMGQEVILRCVPISNHLYFYWYRQILGQKVEFLVSFYNNEISEKSEIFDDQFSVERPDGSNFTLKIRSTKLEDSAMYFCASTPDSTNYGYTFGSGTRLTVV.

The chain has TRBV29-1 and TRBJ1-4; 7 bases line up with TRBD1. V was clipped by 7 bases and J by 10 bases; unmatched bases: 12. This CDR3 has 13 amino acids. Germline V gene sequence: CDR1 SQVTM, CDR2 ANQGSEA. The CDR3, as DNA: TGCAGCGGATCCGGGACAGACTTTAGAAAACTGTTTTTT. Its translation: CSGSGTDFRKLFF.

The CDR3 spells CASSETSGVEKLFF. CDR3 coding DNA: TGTGCCAGCAGTGAAACATCAGGGGTTGAAAAACTGTTTTTT. The chain recombines TRBV25-1 with TRBJ1-4; D may be TRBD1 (6 bases). Per the germline V gene, CDR1 is MGHDK and CDR2 is SYGVNS. The CDR3 has 14 residues. Trimming shortened V by 2 bases and J by 7 bases, and 11 bases separated the two germline ends.

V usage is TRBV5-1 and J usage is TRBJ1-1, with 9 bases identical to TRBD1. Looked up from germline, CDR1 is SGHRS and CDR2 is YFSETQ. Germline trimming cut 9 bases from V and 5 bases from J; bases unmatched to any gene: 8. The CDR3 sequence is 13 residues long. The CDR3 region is CANPTGGRTEAFF. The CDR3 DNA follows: TGCGCCAACCCGACAGGGGGTCGGACTGAAGCTTTCTTT.

The CDR3 coding sequence is TGTGCCAGTACAACAGCAGTCTCCGTCTATGGCTACACCTTC. This translates into CASTTAVSVYGYTF. V usage is TRBV19 and J usage is TRBJ1-2; no clear D gene. Germline CDR1 is LNHDA and CDR2 is SQIVND (reference sequence). This CDR3 contains 14 residues. V gave up 7 bases and J gave up 4 bases, with 16 bases separating them.

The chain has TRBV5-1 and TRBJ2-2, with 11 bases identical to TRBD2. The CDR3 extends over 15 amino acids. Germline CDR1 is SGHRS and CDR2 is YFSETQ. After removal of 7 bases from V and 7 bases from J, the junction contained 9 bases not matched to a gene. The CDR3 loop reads CASRLAGGPGGELFF. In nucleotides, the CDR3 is TGCGCCAGCCGGTTAGCGGGGGGGCCTGGCGGGGAGCTGTTTTTT.

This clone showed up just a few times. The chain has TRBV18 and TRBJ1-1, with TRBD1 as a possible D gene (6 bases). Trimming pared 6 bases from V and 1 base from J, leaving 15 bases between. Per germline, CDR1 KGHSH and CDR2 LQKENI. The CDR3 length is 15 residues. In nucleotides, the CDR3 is TGTGCCAGCTCGGACCGCGGGGGCGGGAACACTGAAGCTTTCTTT. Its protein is CASSDRGGGNTEAFF.

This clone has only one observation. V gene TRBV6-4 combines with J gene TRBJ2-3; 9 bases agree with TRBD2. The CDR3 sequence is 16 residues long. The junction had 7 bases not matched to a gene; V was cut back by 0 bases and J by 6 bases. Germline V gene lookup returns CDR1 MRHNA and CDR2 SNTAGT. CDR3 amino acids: CASSDSPTSGPDTQYF. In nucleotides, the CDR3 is TGTGCCAGCAGTGACTCCCCGACTAGCGGTCCGGATACGCAGTATTTT.

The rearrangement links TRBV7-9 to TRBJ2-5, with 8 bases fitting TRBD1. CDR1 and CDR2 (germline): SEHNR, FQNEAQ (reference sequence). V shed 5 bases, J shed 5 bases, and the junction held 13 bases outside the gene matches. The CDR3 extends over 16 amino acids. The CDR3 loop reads CASSPRRDRPGETQYF. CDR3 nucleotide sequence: TGTGCCAGCAGCCCACGGAGGGACAGGCCGGGGGAGACCCAGTACTTC.